This TCR beta chain came from a study of brain T cells in children with intractable seizures (dated by TCRdb to 2020 to 2023). About the full investigation: As a first screen for immune gene transcripts, resected brain tissue from a few dozen pediatric epilepsy surgery cases was run on a NanoString immunology panel. About 70% of the 12 selected surgery cases also had pre-surgery blood sequenced, which left four cases with brain tissue only. Overall study outcomes, separate from this receptor: Sequencing depth differed between pre- and post-surgery blood, so clones missing from the pre-surgery sample may reflect undersampling. Viral specificity was inferred only from CDR3 sequence similarity, and patients' HCMV serostatus was unknown.

Including cysteine and phenylalanine, the CDR3 has 19 amino acids. The CDR3 DNA has 57 bases and is translated from base 1. Germline trimming amounts to 0 bases on V and 5 bases on J, with 11 as the count of junction bases outside the gene matches. In the germline V gene, CDR1 corresponds to MGHRA and CDR2 to YSYEKL. The meaning of the sample's time point label: blood from clinic visit 5 months post-surgery; TSC patient then seizure free. The surgery cases that showed the highest brain T cell transcript signatures were chosen for TCR beta chain sequencing of brain tissue, and of blood when it was available. Before surgery, patients had received at least one anti-epileptic drug. The TCR-sequenced patients were children whose drug-resistant epilepsy was caused by tuberous sclerosis complex, focal cortical dysplasia, Rasmussen encephalitis or hemimegalencephaly. Bulk genomic DNA was extracted from unsorted brain tissue and whole blood with the Monarch genomic DNA purification kit.

TCR beta chain sequences were generated from genomic DNA using the immunoSEQ assay. The paper's processing steps were these. CDR3 sequences that did not begin with the conserved framework cysteine at position 104 were removed manually. To get clonality, the normalized Shannon's Diversity Index was subtracted from one, giving values from 0 (maximal diversity) to 1 (oligoclonal). Differences in the frequency of the same CDR3 between samples, such as brain versus blood, were assessed with chi-squared comparison-of-proportions tests. Public clonotypes were found through immuneACCESS searches, while the VDJdb browser was used to judge similarity to known antiviral clonotypes. TCRdb's version of the immuneACCESS table is confined to in-frame rearrangements and falls short of the full clone set. An unresolved V gene accounts for under half of the shortfall where checked; the remainder is of unknown origin. V, J and clone size were drawn from that table, and D and trimming were deduced from the DNA. Recorded for this sample are 300,000 to 400,000 clones; about 94% of them occurred a single time. The ten most abundant clones make up roughly 5.8% of the sample.

About this clone: Its antigen is unknown. Base-call qualities are not available, and no considerably larger clone is one nucleotide away.

The specimen comprised peripheral blood, sampled 5 to 6 months after surgery. The clonotype originates from a boy under two years old with tuberous sclerosis and intractable seizures. The chain is encoded by TRBV4-1 joined to TRBJ2-3, with 13 bases aligning to TRBD2. The nucleotide sequence reads as follows: TGCGCCAGCAGCCAAGAAGGCAGACTAGCGGGGGGCCCAGGAGATACGCAGTATTTT. Its translation is CASSQEGRLAGGPGDTQYF.